This TCR beta chain stems from a study of cytomegalovirus exposure and HLA in healthy donors (dated by TCRdb to the late 2010s). A note on the overall study: According to an earlier analysis of 587 of the donors, 150 million to 200 million T cells yielded over 100 million unique TCR beta sequences and less than 300 Gb of sequence data. Across some 400 genotyped donors of the cohort, an average of roughly 200,000 unique TCR beta nucleotide sequences per donor were sequenced, and roughly a sixth of those sequences were non-productive. All discovery cohort repertoires had been generated using a single sequencing platform. The study combined high-throughput TCR immunosequencing, statistical association of individual TCRs with disease status, and machine learning to predict cytomegalovirus infection status. The number of donors typed differed by locus, with about 620-630 for A, B, C, DRB1 and DQB1, roughly 520 for DQA1, approximately 570 for DPA1, and about 450 for DPB1. Five DR-DQ haplotypes were treated as single units for association and clustering because of strong linkage in the cohort. In the later analysis, no new phenotypic data were used to find candidate immune exposures; instead, reliance was placed on TCR beta sequences and their occurrence across donors. An early release that covered roughly 600 HLA-typed donors contained about 300 gigabases of sequencing data and tens of millions of unique TCR sequences. Genome-wide SNP genotypes for about three fifths of the roughly 670 donors were used in a later genetic analysis, which treated that subset as a discovery cohort. HLA typing covered class I and class II loci at four-digit resolution. To study patterns of TCR occurrence, a later analysis re-analyzed previously published TCR beta repertoires from just over 650 donors and added high-resolution HLA genotyping. Of the roughly 400 genotyped donors, over 70% fell in the genetic ancestry cluster associated with self-reported Caucasian donors. Using immunosequencing, the study profiled T cell repertoires from approximately 700 subjects and related those repertoires to cytomegalovirus serostatus. Donor age, sex, ethnicity and CMV serostatus were compiled together with the repertoire data. Along with the roughly 700-subject first cohort, a separate validation cohort of around 120 different subjects was used. The aim of the study was to test whether cataloging public T cell receptors could identify signatures of past pathogen exposure. An earlier analysis of 587 of the donors used high-throughput TCR beta sequencing to judge whether each TCR beta V gene segment behaved as functional or pseudogenic.

The research as a whole found: Most TCR sequences were seen in very few donors, while some public TCRs were found in many individuals. The only immune exposure information available for the cohort was CMV serostatus. According to a later analysis, TCR association rates differed among HLA loci, with DRB1 alleles showing the most associated TCRs and HLA-C alleles showing the fewest. According to a later analysis, most CMV-associated TCR beta chains appeared to be HLA-restricted, and the HLA associations seemed to be driven largely by CMV exposure. In vitro tests confirmed that a few of the cytomegalovirus-associated TCR beta chains recognize cytomegalovirus antigens. In both the original and validation cohorts, the classifier was reported to diagnose cytomegalovirus status with high specificity and sensitivity. Because some donors lacked HLA typing at each locus, the association tests relied only on the typed subset. A further reported finding was that TCR beta sequences accurately predicted the HLA-A and HLA-B alleles for most subjects in the first cohort. An earlier analysis of some 590 of the donors showed that most TCR beta V segments appeared in productive rearrangements either about 90% or about 30% of the time, which broadly matched IMGT annotations. Sequencing depth was assumed to be roughly uniform across donors in the presence/absence analyses, though that assumption may not hold. According to the authors, the approach could potentially be generalized to other disease states and immunological phenotypes. At a false discovery rate of 0.05, a later analysis linked 16,951 TCR beta sequences to specific HLA alleles. Linkage disequilibrium might explain the correlated functional status among segregating V segments, but an unknown experimental factor could not be excluded. This cohort had only TCR beta chains sequenced, and the lack of alpha or paired-chain data limited which features could be detected. In a later genetic analysis, fewer N-insertions in productive TCRs were reported among donors in an Asian-associated ancestry cluster than the approximately 710-donor mean. Because the 87-base-pair reads could not distinguish some IMGT-functional V segments, including TRBV6-2 and TRBV6-3, those segments were excluded. Seventeen rarely observed V segments, including chromosome 9 orphons, were excluded from the earlier analysis of several hundred of the donors because counts were too low. The study listed 150 to 200 TCR beta chains as associated with cytomegalovirus. A later analysis reported that several top co-occurrence clusters appeared linked to parvovirus B19, influenza, CMV and Epstein-Barr virus. An association between a missense DCLRE1C variant and V-gene and J-gene trimming of TCR beta chains was found in a later genetic analysis and replicated in an independent cohort. The sequencing pipeline was judged likely to have produced a cluster of highly shared sequence variants as a technical artifact. Assigning TCR associations to individual alleles was difficult when HLA alleles, especially DR and DQ, strongly co-occurred. A later analysis found that HLA-associated TCR beta chains were more clonally expanded and had lower generation probabilities than equally common non-associated chains.

The protocol used for the library was the immunoSEQ multiplex PCR assay. A mixture of 60 forward primers for TCR Vbeta segments and 13 reverse primers for TCR Jbeta segments was used in the multiplex PCR. Amplification of the CDR3 region of rearranged TCR beta genes was performed with a multiplex PCR assay on genomic DNA. Amplified TCR beta libraries were sequenced as 87-base-pair reads on the Illumina HiSeq System. The authors processed their data as follows. In a later analysis, some 80 million unique TCR beta chains were counted across the 500 to 850 repertoires, and around 10 million of these chains were shared by at least two donors. To remove PCR and sequencing errors, raw reads were error-corrected and collapsed into unique sequences using a nearest-neighbor algorithm that merged closely related sequences. CDR3 sequences were aligned to IMGT reference sequences to assign V, D and J gene segments. For a sequence to be retained, a match of at least six nucleotides was required to both a V gene segment and a J gene segment. A rearrangement was called productive if the CDR3 had no stop codons and remained in frame with V and J, and every other rearrangement was called non-productive. CDR3 was defined by IMGT convention, running from the second conserved V-encoded cysteine to the conserved J-encoded phenylalanine. The earlier analysis of some 540 of the donors excluded any sequence lacking an unambiguous match to a single V gene segment. In an earlier analysis of more than 500 of the donors, a V segment was called functional when productive rearrangements were above 56.7%, and segregating when the standard deviation between donors exceeded 5%. To diagnose cytomegalovirus status from the catalog of TCR beta chain sequences, a statistical classification framework was built. A later analysis assigned V and J genes by comparing TCR nucleotide sequences with IMGT/GENE-DB human TR gene sequences. Using the TCRdist pipeline, a later analysis assigned CDR3 sequences along with most-parsimonious VDJ recombination scenarios. A later analysis defined each TCR beta chain by its CDR3 amino acid sequence plus V-gene family, and excluded reads lacking a unique V-gene family. To address suspected cross-contamination and a sequencing artifact, a later analysis removed around 600 highly shared, low-generation-probability nucleotide sequences. For each public chain, a later analysis derived a clonal expansion index from normalized ranks of inferred template counts within each repertoire. In a later analysis, generation probabilities were computed with a VDJ recombination model fitted to out-of-frame rearrangements, and the resulting probabilities were checked against IGoR. In a later analysis, TCR-TCR, TCR-HLA and TCR-CMV co-occurrence was scored with hypergeometric tests, and a repertoire-size bias correction was applied to TCR pairs. False discovery rates were estimated in a later analysis by permuting HLA or CMV assignments 20 times. In a later analysis, co-occurring TCRs were grouped using DBSCAN, and TCRdist sequence similarity was added for clustering within HLA-allele-positive subsets. Co-occurrence clustering excluded repertoires with fewer than 30,000 or more than 120,000 public chains, plus five with anomalous nucleotide sharing. TCRdb's version of the immuneACCESS table is confined to in-frame rearrangements and falls short of the full clone set. An unresolved V gene accounts for under half of the shortfall where checked; the remainder is of unknown origin. That table furnishes V, J and clone size, whereas the DNA furnished D and trimming. Across this sample there are 160,000 or so clones, with roughly 75% seen only once. The top ten clones comprise around 2.5% of the sample.

The cohort consisted of 650 to 850 healthy bone marrow donors. At the time of sampling, every cohort member was nominally healthy, though immune exposures that went unrecorded were likely present. The donor tested CMV seronegative and was one of the 352 seronegative cohort members. Every donor gave a peripheral blood sample, and the peripheral blood mononuclear cells from that sample were used for TCR beta sequencing. The Qiagen DNeasy Blood Extraction Kit was used to extract genomic DNA from the blood cell samples. CDR1 SEHNR and CDR2 FQNEAQ are derived from the germline V gene (reference sequence). Trimming takes 5 bases from V and 10 bases from J, and the germline ends sit 23 bases apart. Reading from cysteine to phenylalanine, the CDR3 counts 15 amino acids. Here the CDR3 DNA is all that survives: 45 bases in frame from base 1. With respect to this clone: This receptor's antigen is unknown. No much larger clone exists at a distance of one base, and base qualities are not known.

The rearrangement joined TRBV7-9 to TRBJ1-2; the D gene lacks a confident call. The sequencing sample was made of PBMCs. The clonotype comes from a female donor in good health and CMV-seronegative. This receptor has the CDR3 CASSITRDPYTNYTF. The DNA reads as follows: TGTGCCAGCAGCATTACCCGGGATCCCTATACAAACTACACCTTC.